This T cell receptor beta chain was sequenced in a study of T-cell memory formation after mild COVID-19. Study background: The TCR clusters were mostly specific to one donor.

Germline loops: CDR1 SGHKS, CDR2 YYEKEE (reference sequence). The trim removed 3 bases at V and 6 bases at J, leaving 6 bases unmatched. The CDR3 is made up of 15 amino acids. This clonotype was seen more than once but under ten times. Antigen specificity is unknown. Study observations and caveats: While clones contracting from day 15 to 85 were balanced between CD4 and CD8, later expanders leaned CD4+. The appearance of some responding clones in pre-infection memory suggested that cross-reactive memory joined.

From 5'RACE with constant-segment primers came TCR alpha and TCR beta cDNA libraries that carried sample barcodes and UMIs. Each CDR3 protein gets one entry after TCRdb re-called the 5' RACE reads with MiXCR. The data contain 350,000 to 500,000 distinct CDR3 sequences, approximately 18% of them singletons. This clonotype was obtained from a young man who had mild COVID-19 (a few samples of this study predate the infection). Cell type and time point are not known. The V and J genes are TRBV5-5 and TRBJ2-2, with 9 positions matching TRBD1. The sequenced sample was PBMCs or a T cell subset sorted from them (not recorded which). This chain's CDR3 is CASSSGQGKAGELFF. The CDR3 DNA follows: TGTGCCAGCAGCTCCGGACAGGGGAAGGCCGGGGAGCTGTTTTTT.